Listed here is a single T cell receptor (beta chain). Its matching antigen is unknown. These donors, healthy bone marrow donors, were studied. This entry belongs to a study of cytomegalovirus exposure and HLA in healthy donors. General study findings and limits: CMV serostatus was the sole immune exposure data available. Sequencing likely caused a cluster of highly shared sequence variants.

This CDR3 has 14 amino acids. Germline CDR1 is SGHVS and CDR2 is FNYEAQ. Trimming took 3 bases from V and 4 from J; bases not matched to a gene: 2. Vbeta (60) and Jbeta (13) primers were used in the PCR. Sequencing used immunoSEQ multiplex PCR; TCRdb keeps in-frame clones, though not all of them. The sample consists of approximately 100,000 clones, about 80% of them appearing once. V gene TRBV7-6 combines with J gene TRBJ2-3; TRBD2 matches 9 bases. Sequencing was performed on PBMCs. The sequence came from a man in his fifties or sixties in good health and CMV-seropositive. The chain's CDR3 is CASSFAGGADTQYF. In DNA form, the CDR3 reads TGTGCCAGCAGCTTCGCGGGAGGGGCAGATACGCAGTATTTT.